This T cell receptor beta chain was sequenced for a study of OX40 agonist ivuxolimab in advanced cancers. Across the whole study: Treatment received earlier with anti-PD-1, anti-PD-L1 or anti-CTLA-4 agents was allowed, and 40% had some. General observations from the study: Averaging showed that CD8+ T cells had more expanded clones than CD4+ did.

Assay: immunoSEQ multiplex PCR; the TCRdb copy retains only in-frame clones and omits some. Among roughly 58,000 clones listed, over 90% were seen once. If patients had autoimmune disease history or systemic immunosuppression, they were excluded. Regarding this clone: As yet, its antigen is unknown.

Sequences were derived from CD4+ or CD8+ T cells sorted from blood, sampled in a trial of the OX40 agonist ivuxolimab. This receptor was obtained from an adult with an advanced solid tumor such as melanoma, head and neck, liver or kidney cancer.

The CDR3 DNA sequence: TGTGCCAGCAGCACGGACACGGGCACCGGGGAGCTGTTTTTT. Translated: CASSTDTGTGELFF. The J gene is TRBJ2-2, the V gene TRBV27, with D possibly TRBD1 on 5 matching bases. Germline assignment: CDR1 MNHEY and CDR2 SMNVEV (reference sequence). V lost 6 bases to trimming and J lost 4 bases, with 12 bases between them. This CDR3 has 14 residues.